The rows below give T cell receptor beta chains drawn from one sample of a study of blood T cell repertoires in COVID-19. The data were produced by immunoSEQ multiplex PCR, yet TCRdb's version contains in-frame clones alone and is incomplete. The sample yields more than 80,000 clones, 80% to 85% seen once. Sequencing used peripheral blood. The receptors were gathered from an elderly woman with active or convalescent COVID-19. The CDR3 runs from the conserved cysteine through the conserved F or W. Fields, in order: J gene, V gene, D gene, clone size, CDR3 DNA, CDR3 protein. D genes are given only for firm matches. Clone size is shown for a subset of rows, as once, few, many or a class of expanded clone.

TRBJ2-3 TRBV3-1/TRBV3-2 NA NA TGTGCCAGCAGCGACAGCGGGCCCACAGATACGCAGTATTTT CASSDSGPTDTQYF
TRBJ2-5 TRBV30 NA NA TGTGCCTGGAGTGTTGAGCAGGGATACGGAGAGACCCAGTACTTC CAWSVEQGYGETQYF
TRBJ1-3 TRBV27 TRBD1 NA TGTGCCAGCAGTGGAACAGGGGTTGGAAACACCATATATTTT CASSGTGVGNTIYF
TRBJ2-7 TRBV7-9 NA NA TGTGCCAGCAGCTTGAGGGGGAGTTCAAATTTACAGGCGTACGAGCAGTACTTC CASSLRGSSNLQAYEQYF
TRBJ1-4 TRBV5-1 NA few TGCGCCAGCAGCATCTCTCCCGGGACAACTAATGAAAAACTGTTTTTT CASSISPGTTNEKLFF
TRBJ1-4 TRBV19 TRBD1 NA TGTGCCAGTAGTACCCATGGGACAGGGATAAAGGGGAATGAAAAACTGTTTTTT CASSTHGTGIKGNEKLFF
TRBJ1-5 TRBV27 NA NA TGTGCCAGCAGGCCACCCGGTTCGAGCAATCAGCCCCAGCATTTT CASRPPGSSNQPQHF
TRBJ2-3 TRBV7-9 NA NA TGTGCCAGCAGCCCTGACACCCGCACAGATACGCAGTATTTT CASSPDTRTDTQYF
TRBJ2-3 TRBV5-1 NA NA TGCGCCAGCAGCCCGCAGTCTAGCACAGATACGCAGTATTTT CASSPQSSTDTQYF
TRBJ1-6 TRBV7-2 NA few TGTGCCAGCAGCTACAGTGCTAATTCACCCCTCCACTTT CASSYSANSPLHF
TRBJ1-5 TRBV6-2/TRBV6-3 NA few TGTGCCAGCAGTGACAGTTTTTCCCAGCCCCAGCATTTT CASSDSFSQPQHF
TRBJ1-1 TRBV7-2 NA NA TGTGCCAGCAGACAGGACATGAACACTGAAGCTTTCTTT CASRQDMNTEAFF
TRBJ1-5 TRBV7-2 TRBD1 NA TGTGCCAGCAGCTTAACCGGGACAGGAATCAATCAGCCCCAGCATTTT CASSLTGTGINQPQHF
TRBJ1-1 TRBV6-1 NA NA TGTGCCAGCAGTGAATACGGCACTGAAGCTTTCTTT CASSEYGTEAFF
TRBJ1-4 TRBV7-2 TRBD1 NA TGTGCCAGCAGCACTAGGGGGAGGACAGGGACTGAAAAACTGTTTTTT CASSTRGRTGTEKLFF
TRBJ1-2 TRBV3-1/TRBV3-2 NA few TGTGCCAGCAGCCAAGATCCGGAGTCTCCCAATGGCTACACCTTC CASSQDPESPNGYTF
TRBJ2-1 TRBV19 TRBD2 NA TGTGCCAGTAGTATACTCCGGGGGGACTACAATGAGCAGTTCTTC CASSILRGDYNEQFF
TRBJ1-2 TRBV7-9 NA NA TGTGCCAGCAGTGACAGTGCAGCCTATGGCTACACCTTC CASSDSAAYGYTF
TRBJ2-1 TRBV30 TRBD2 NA TGTGCCGTAGCGGGAGGGAGGTATGAGCAGTTCTTC CAVAGGRYEQFF
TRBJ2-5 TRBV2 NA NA TGTGCCAGCAGGTGGGAGGAGACCCAGTACTTC CASRWEETQYF
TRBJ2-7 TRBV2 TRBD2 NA TGTGCCAGCAGTGGTAGACTAGCGCCGTCCTACGAGCAGTACTTC CASSGRLAPSYEQYF
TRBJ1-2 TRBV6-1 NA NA TGTGCCAGCAGTGAAGCAGGGAGGGGGTGGAGGACCTTC CASSEAGRGWRTF
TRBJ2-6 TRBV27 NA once TGTGCCAGCAGTTTATCGAGGGGGGCCAACGTCCTGACTTTC CASSLSRGANVLTF
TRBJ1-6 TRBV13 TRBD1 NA TGTGCCAGCAGCTCCCGGGACAGGGTATGGAATTCACCCCTCCACTTT CASSSRDRVWNSPLHF
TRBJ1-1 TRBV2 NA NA TGTGCCAGCAGTGAAAAGTCTGGGCTACTGGCGTACACTGAAGCTTTCTTT CASSEKSGLLAYTEAFF
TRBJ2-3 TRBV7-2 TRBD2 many TGTGCCAGCAGCTCCGGTGGTAGCGGGGGCACAGATACGCAGTATTTT CASSSGGSGGTDTQYF
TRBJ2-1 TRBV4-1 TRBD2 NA TGCGCCAGCAGCCCCCGTAGCGGGACTAGCTTCTGGGAGCAGTTCTTC CASSPRSGTSFWEQFF
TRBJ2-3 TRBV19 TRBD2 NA TGTGCCAGTAGTATAATCGGGACAAGAGGACTAGCGGCGAGAGATACGCAGTATTTT CASSIIGTRGLAARDTQYF
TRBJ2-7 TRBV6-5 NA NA TGTGCCACACTATACAGGGTTCACGAGCAGTACTTC CATLYRVHEQYF
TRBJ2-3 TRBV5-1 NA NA TGCGCCAGCATGTCTGGAGGCATGGGGGATACGCAGTATTTT CASMSGGMGDTQYF
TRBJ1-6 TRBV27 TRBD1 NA TGTGCCAGCAGTTCGGACAGGAGAAATTCACCCCTCCACTTT CASSSDRRNSPLHF
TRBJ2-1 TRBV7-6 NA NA TGTGCCAGCAGCTTAGATTCCCAGGGGCCTAGGGAGCAGTTCTTC CASSLDSQGPREQFF
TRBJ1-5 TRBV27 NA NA TGTGCCAGCAGTTTTGCAGGGAGCAATCAGCCCCAGCATTTT CASSFAGSNQPQHF
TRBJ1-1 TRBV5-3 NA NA TGTGCCAGAAGCTTGGCCGAAGGGGACACTGAAGCTTTCTTT CARSLAEGDTEAFF
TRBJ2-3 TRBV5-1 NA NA TGCGCCAGCAGCTTTAGTACAGATACGCAGTATTTT CASSFSTDTQYF
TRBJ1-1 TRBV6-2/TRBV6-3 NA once TGTGCCAGCAGCCAAGTCGGGATCGCCACTGAAGCTTTCTTT CASSQVGIATEAFF
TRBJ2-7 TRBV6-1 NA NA TGTGCCAGCAGTGAAGCGCTTCGAGGGGGTGCCATCACCTACGAGCAGTACTTC CASSEALRGGAITYEQYF
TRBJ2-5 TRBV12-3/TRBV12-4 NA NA TGTGCCAGCAGTTTACAGCAAGAGACCCAGTACTTC CASSLQQETQYF
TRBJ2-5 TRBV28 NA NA TGTGCCAGCAGGGGTCCAGGGGCGCAAGAGACCCAGTACTTC CASRGPGAQETQYF
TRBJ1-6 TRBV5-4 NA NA TGTGCCAGCAGCCTACAGGTTTATAATTCACCCCTCCACTTT CASSLQVYNSPLHF
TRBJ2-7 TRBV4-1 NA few TGCGCCAGCAGCCAAGATCCAATAGGAAGCCTAGGGGTGGGCGAGCAGTACTTC CASSQDPIGSLGVGEQYF
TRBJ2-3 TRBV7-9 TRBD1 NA TGTGCCAGCAGCTTAGCTCGGGACAGGGGAACAGATACGCAGTATTTT CASSLARDRGTDTQYF
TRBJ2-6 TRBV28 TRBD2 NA TGTGCCAGCAGTTTATCCAGGACTAGCGGACTCTCTGGGGCCAACGTCCTGACTTTC CASSLSRTSGLSGANVLTF
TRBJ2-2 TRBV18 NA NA TGTGCCAGCTCACCGAACCCATCAGGGTCCACCGGGGAGCTGTTTTTT CASSPNPSGSTGELFF
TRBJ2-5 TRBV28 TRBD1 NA TGTGCCAGCAGTCCCCATCGGTGGGACAGACCAGGGGAGTGGACCCAGTACTTC CASSPHRWDRPGEWTQYF
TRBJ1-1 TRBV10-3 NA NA TGTGCCATCAGAACAGGTGGGGACACTGAAGCTTTCTTT CAIRTGGDTEAFF
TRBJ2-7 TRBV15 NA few TGTGCCACCAGCAGAGAGCCCAGGGACTCCTACGAGCAGTACTTC CATSREPRDSYEQYF
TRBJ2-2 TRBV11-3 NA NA TGTGCCAGCAGCTTATATAACACCGGGGAGCTGTTTTTT CASSLYNTGELFF
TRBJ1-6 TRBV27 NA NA TGTGCCAGCAGTCCGATGGGGGGGATCGGTTCACCCCTCCACTTT CASSPMGGIGSPLHF
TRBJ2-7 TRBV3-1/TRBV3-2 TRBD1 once TGTGCCAGCAGCGACAGACGCCAGGGGGCCCACAACGAGCAGTACTTC CASSDRRQGAHNEQYF
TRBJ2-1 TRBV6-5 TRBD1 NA TGTGCCAGCAGACCCGGGACAGGGGTGAGGAATGAGCAGTTCTTC CASRPGTGVRNEQFF
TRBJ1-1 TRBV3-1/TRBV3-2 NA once TGTGCCAGCAGCCAAGTCAGGGCAGCTGAAGCTTTCTTT CASSQVRAAEAFF